What follows is one TCR beta chain and its context. Germline V gives CDR1 MNHNS, CDR2 SASEGT. The CDR3 has 14 residues. Trimming left V 6 bases short and J 3 bases short, with 15 bases between. The run depth of the assay was deep. Repertoires were generated with immunoSEQ multiplex PCR, while TCRdb's copy carries only in-frame clones and drops some. The sample holds roughly 2 million clones, approximately 94% seen once. These data belong to a study of shared clonotypes between healthy human individuals. The chain has TRBV6-1 and TRBJ2-7; D is ambiguous. The specimen was naive CD4+ T cells sorted from blood. The subset denotes: CD45RA+ positively selected. This TCR came from a man between 18 and 35 years old in good health. The CDR3 coding sequence is TGTGCCAGCAGGCAACGTCTACCAGACTACGAGCAGTACTTC. This sequence encodes CASRQRLPDYEQYF.